One T cell receptor beta chain is described in this entry. Its antigen is as yet unknown. CDR1 and CDR2 from the germline V gene are SNHLY and FYNNEI. V lost 5 bases and J lost 2, with 11 bases in between. The CDR3 is 14 residues long. This sample stems from a study of CD8 T cells in Susac syndrome. Across the study: Sequenced Susac syndrome patients included about six with active disease and about 8 who were in remission. Intravenous immunoglobulin alone or corticosteroids were being given to patients with Susac syndrome at blood draw, unless they were therapy-naive. Study-wide results and caveats: The study acknowledged a relatively small number of individuals in its TCR sequencing and HLA analysis.

Reverse transcription of roughly 0.5 to 1 ug RNA was carried out with random hexamers. Coverage of TCR beta CDR3 amplification by immunoSEQ multiplex PCR extended to 54 Vbeta and 13 Jbeta. TCRdb independently ran MiXCR on the immunoSEQ multiplex PCR reads; one entry per CDR3 protein. The repertoire consists of 100,000 to 150,000 distinct CDR3 sequences, with roughly 95% occurring once and the leading ten covering over 0.12%. J is TRBJ2-3 and V is TRBV2, with a tentative D call TRBD1 (6 bases). Material: CD4+ T cells from PBMCs. This receptor was taken from a human donor with Susac syndrome. CDR3 coding DNA: TGTGCCAGCAGTCTTCAGGGGCCCACAGATACGCAGTATTTT. Translated, it gives CASSLQGPTDTQYF.